These 26 T cell receptor beta chains came from one sample sequenced in a study of T cell responses to AZD1222 COVID-19 vaccine (dated by TCRdb to 2020 to 2022). Libraries came from the immunoSEQ multiplex PCR assay. TCRdb holds this immuneACCESS table with in-frame rearrangements only. Some clones are missing; in checked studies, unresolved V genes explain under half, and the rest has no known cause. This sample gives some 140,000 clones in total; 92% of them show up just once. The ten largest clonotypes hold about 3% of the sample. In the paper's terms, the time point label means: baseline before first vaccination. This sample comprised peripheral blood, obtained on day 0 of AZD1222 vaccination. These receptor sequences come from an adult in good health.

This clone has a single count. The CDR3 region is CASSLGTETEAFF. The CDR3 region has the DNA TGCGCCAGCAGCTTGGGTACGGAGACTGAAGCTTTCTTT. The rearrangement links TRBV5-1 to TRBJ1-1; D is ambiguous. CDR1 and CDR2 from the germline V gene are SGHRS and YFSETQ. There are 13 residues in the CDR3. V shed 0 bases and J shed 5 bases, with 8 bases lying between them.

The chain has TRBV4-1 and TRBJ1-6; D perhaps matches TRBD1 (5 bases). This CDR3 is built from 18 residues. Germline V gene lookup returns CDR1 MGHRA and CDR2 YSYEKL. Trimming removed 0 bases from V and 9 bases from J, with 21 bases in between. The CDR3 nucleotides are TGCGCCAGCAGCCAAGATCATGGGGGTAGGGTTCGGAGTTCACCCCTCCACTTT. It encodes CASSQDHGGRVRSSPLHF.

The chain has TRBV5-6 and TRBJ2-5; TRBD2 agrees at 7 bases. The V gene's germline CDR1 is SGHDT and CDR2 YYEEEE. The CDR3 is made up of 18 amino acids. Trimming took 4 bases from V and 4 from J; bases not matched to a gene: 19. CDR3 sequence (DNA): TGTGCCAGCAGCACTGACTGGGGGGGTTGGTCTTCCTCAGAGACCCAGTACTTC. This sequence encodes CASSTDWGGWSSSETQYF. Complete variable domain (other parts from reference TRBV5-6 and TRBJ2-5): DAGVTQSPTHLIKTRGQQVTLRCSPKSGHDTVSWYQQALGQGPQFIFQYYEEEERQRGNFPDRFSGHQFPNYSSELNVNALLLGDSALYLCASSTDWGGWSSSETQYFGPGTRLLVL.

The rearrangement joins TRBV27 to TRBJ1-1; no clear D gene. Germline CDR1 is MNHEY and CDR2 is SMNVEV (reference sequence). Trimming removed 2 bases at V and 1 base at J, with 11 bases between. The CDR3 runs 15 residues. CDR3 DNA: TGTGCCAGCAGTTTAGGTTCGAGCGGGAACACTGAAGCTTTCTTT. Encoded protein: CASSLGSSGNTEAFF.

The J gene is TRBJ2-1, the V gene TRBV19, with 8 bases lining up with TRBD1. There are 16 residues in the CDR3. Germline CDR1 is LNHDA and CDR2 is SQIVND (reference sequence). Germline trimming cut 7 bases from V and 4 bases from J; bases unmatched to any gene: 12. The CDR3 sequence: CASTISGTGAYNEQFF. As DNA, the CDR3 is TGTGCCAGTACCATCTCCGGGACAGGAGCATACAATGAGCAGTTCTTC.

In this sample, this clone turned up once. This chain uses TRBV2 with TRBJ2-2; 13 nucleotides line up with TRBD2. After removal of 6 bases from V and 6 bases from J, the junction contained 4 bases not matched to a gene. The CDR3 loop spans 15 amino acids. In germline, CDR1 is SNHLY, CDR2 FYNNEI. CDR3 in amino acids: CASRVLAGGAGELFF. The CDR3, as DNA: TGTGCCAGCAGAGTACTAGCGGGAGGGGCCGGGGAGCTGTTTTTT.

The chain carries TRBV28 and TRBJ1-5; D perhaps matches TRBD1 (5 bases). CDR3 size: 14 residues. Germline V CDR1 and CDR2: MDHEN, SYDVKM. Trimming left V 7 bases short and J 5 bases short, with 15 bases between. This CDR3 is CASTPSQGYQPQHF. In DNA, the CDR3 is TGTGCCAGCACGCCCAGTCAGGGATATCAGCCCCAGCATTTT.

This clone came up once. V usage is TRBV4-2 and J usage is TRBJ2-1; D unresolved. Trimming removed 5 bases from V and 2 bases from J, with 1 base in between. Germline CDR1 and CDR2: LGHNA and YNFKEQ. The CDR3 extends over 11 amino acids. CDR3 residues: CASSAYNEQFF. As DNA, the CDR3 is TGTGCCAGCAGCGCCTACAATGAGCAGTTCTTC.

The rearrangement joins TRBV14 to TRBJ2-1; D remains unclear. The CDR3 has 15 amino acids. V dropped 5 bases and J dropped 2 bases, with 13 bases sitting between them. The germline CDR1 and CDR2 sequences are SGHDN and FVKESK. The CDR3 loop is CASSNLGSPYNEQFF. DNA for the CDR3: TGTGCCAGCAGCAACTTAGGTTCGCCCTACAATGAGCAGTTCTTC. Filled out from reference TRBV14 and TRBJ2-1, the complete variable domain reads EAGVTQFPSHSVIEKGQTVTLRCDPISGHDNLYWYRRVMGKEIKFLLHFVKESKQDESGMPNNRFLAERTGGTYSTLKVQPAELEDSGVYFCASSNLGSPYNEQFFGPGTRLTVL.

The gene calls are TRBV6-6 and TRBJ2-1, with 11 nucleotides matching TRBD1. The length of the CDR3 is 15 residues. Germline CDR1 is MNHNY and CDR2 is SVGAGI (reference sequence). With 5 bases clipped from V and 6 bases from J, the junction kept 6 bases outside the gene matches. CDR3 DNA: TGTGCCAGCAGTCTGGCCGGGACAGGGGGCAATGAGCAGTTCTTC. Translated: CASSLAGTGGNEQFF.

The chain links TRBV5-5 to TRBJ1-1; 8 bases match TRBD1. The CDR3 sequence is 15 residues long. V gave up 5 bases and J gave up 4 bases; unmatched junction bases: 10. The germline V gene encodes CDR1 SGHKS and CDR2 YYEKEE (reference sequence). The CDR3: CASRLHGQGITEAFF. The CDR3 DNA reads TGTGCCAGCAGACTTCATGGACAGGGAATCACTGAAGCTTTCTTT.

The genes are TRBV7-2 and TRBJ2-1; D is unresolved. The CDR3 totals 12 residues. V shed 2 bases and J shed 15 bases, with 14 bases lying between them. Germline CDR1 SGHTA, CDR2 FQGNSA. The CDR3 spells CASSLTEGRTFF. Written as DNA, the CDR3 is TGTGCCAGCAGCTTAACTGAAGGGCGTACGTTCTTC.

V usage is TRBV6-1 and J usage is TRBJ2-7; maybe TRBD2 (5 bases). Germline V gene data show CDR1 as MNHNS and CDR2 as SASEGT. V was clipped by 0 bases and J by 2 bases, with 8 bases between them. This CDR3 region has 14 residues. The CDR3: CASSEATGTYEQYF. In DNA, the CDR3 is TGTGCCAGCAGTGAAGCGACGGGAACCTACGAGCAGTACTTC.

The rearrangement uses TRBV19 and TRBJ1-1; D remains ambiguous. Trimming shortened V by 1 base and J by 1 base, and 7 bases separated the two germline ends. The CDR3 spans 14 residues. Germline V gene data show CDR1 as LNHDA and CDR2 as SQIVND (reference sequence). The DNA of the CDR3 is TGTGCCAGTAGTATAGGTTCAGCGAACACTGAAGCTTTCTTT. Translating gives CASSIGSANTEAFF.

The chain carries TRBV5-1 and TRBJ2-5; 7 nucleotides agree with TRBD2. There are 16 residues in the CDR3. Germline lookup yields CDR1 SGHRS and CDR2 YFSETQ. V lost 2 bases to trimming and J lost 0 bases; unmatched junction nucleotides: 7. CDR3 nucleotide sequence: TGCGCCAGCAGCTTAAGGCTAGCGGCTGACCAAGAGACCCAGTACTTC. Amino acid sequence: CASSLRLAADQETQYF.

The chain recombines TRBV10-1 with TRBJ2-3; TRBD2 aligns across 11 bases. There are 16 residues in the CDR3. Germline trimming cut 6 bases from V and 2 bases from J; bases unmatched to any gene: 7. The V gene's germline CDR1 is WNHNN and CDR2 SYGVQD (reference sequence). The CDR3 DNA is TGCGCCAGCAGGCTACGACTAGCGGGACCCACAGATACGCAGTATTTT. It translates to CASRLRLAGPTDTQYF.

The genes are TRBV6-5 and TRBJ2-7; 7 nucleotides line up with TRBD1. The CDR3 has 12 residues. Germline-derived CDR1 and CDR2 are MNHEY and SVGAGI. After removal of 6 bases from V and 6 bases from J, the junction contained 5 bases not matched to a gene. The DNA of the CDR3 is TGTGCCAGCAGGGGACAGAACGGCGAGCAGTACTTC. Its translation is CASRGQNGEQYF.

The CDR3 reads CAIGAPPNYGYTF. The DNA of the CDR3 is TGTGCCATTGGGGCCCCTCCTAACTATGGCTACACCTTC. This chain connects TRBV10-3 to TRBJ1-2; D may be TRBD1 (5 bases). The V gene lost 9 bases and the J gene lost 0 bases, with 11 bases spanning the gap. From germline, CDR1 is ENHRY and CDR2 SYGVKD. The CDR3 totals 13 residues.

The chain combines TRBV10-3 with TRBJ2-1; 11 bases line up with TRBD2. The length of the CDR3 is 17 residues. The junction had 9 bases not matched to a gene; V was cut back by 3 bases and J by 5 bases. Germline V CDR1 and CDR2: ENHRY, SYGVKD. Here the CDR3 reads CAISDSTTGLADNEQFF. Written as DNA, the CDR3 is TGTGCCATCAGTGACTCAACTACGGGACTAGCGGACAATGAGCAGTTCTTC.

The chain recombines TRBV28 with TRBJ1-4, with D maybe TRBD1 (5 bases). V lost 11 bases and J 8 bases, leaving 15 bases between the germline ends. Germline CDR1 reads MDHEN; CDR2 reads SYDVKM. This CDR3 spans 12 amino acids. For the CDR3, the DNA is TGTGCCGTTGGGACTCCAGAAGAAAAACTGTTTTTT. Its translation is CAVGTPEEKLFF.

The V and J genes are TRBV5-8 and TRBJ2-2; D is possibly TRBD1 (6 bases). Germline V CDR1 and CDR2: SGHTS, YDEGEE. The CDR3 is 15 amino acids. V was shortened by 4 bases and J by 4 bases, with 14 bases between the two germline ends. The CDR3 here is CASSARTGPTGELFF. CDR3 sequence (DNA): TGTGCCAGCAGCGCGCGAACAGGGCCCACCGGGGAGCTGTTTTTT.

This clone was counted a few times. V and J are TRBV6-5 and TRBJ1-5; 9 nucleotides match TRBD1. Germline CDR1 MNHEY, CDR2 SVGAGI. J was trimmed by 7 bases and V by 0 bases; bases with no gene match: 4. The CDR3 has 15 amino acids. The CDR3 reads CASSYSRTGEQPQHF. As DNA, the CDR3 is TGTGCCAGCAGTTACTCCCGGACAGGGGAACAGCCCCAGCATTTT.

The chain is built from TRBV3-1 (or the pseudogene TRBV3-2) and TRBJ2-5; 8 positions agree with TRBD2. Germline V CDR1 and CDR2: LGHDT, YNNKEL (reference sequence). This CDR3 has 14 amino acids. Trimming took 2 bases from V and 4 from J; bases not matched to a gene: 3. CDR3 bases: TGTGCCAGCAGCCAAATCGGACTAGCAGAGACCCAGTACTTC. Translating gives CASSQIGLAETQYF.

This chain connects TRBV6-4 to TRBJ2-5; D ambiguous. With 5 bases removed from V and 0 bases from J, the gap between germline ends came to 10 bases. This CDR3 contains 14 residues. The germline CDR1 and CDR2 sequences are MRHNA and SNTAGT. The CDR3 sequence is CASSPSKYQETQYF. The CDR3 region has the DNA TGTGCCAGCAGTCCATCGAAGTACCAAGAGACCCAGTACTTC.

The chain has TRBV30 and TRBJ1-3; no clear D gene. There are 15 residues in the CDR3. V was trimmed by 2 bases and J by 0 bases, leaving 11 bases between them. Per the germline V gene, CDR1 is GTSNPN and CDR2 is SVGIG (reference sequence). DNA for the CDR3: TGTGCCTGGAGTACCGGACGGAGCTCTGGAAACACCATATATTTT. It is translated as CAWSTGRSSGNTIYF. The variable domain in full, with the rest retrieved from reference TRBV30 and TRBJ1-3, is SQTIHQWPATLVQPVGSPLSLECTVEGTSNPNLYWYRQAAGRGLQLLFYSVGIGQISSEVPQNLSASRPQDRQFILSSKKLLLSDSGFYLCAWSTGRSSGNTIYFGEGSWLTVV.

This chain joins TRBV6-6 and TRBJ2-5, with D possibly TRBD2 on 5 matching bases. The germline V and J ends were trimmed by 5 bases and 4 bases, with 23 bases remaining between them. The CDR3 length is 17 residues. The V gene's germline CDR1 is MNHNY and CDR2 SVGAGI (reference sequence). As DNA, the CDR3 is TGTGCCAGCAGTCCATCCTTGGGGAGTTGGATTCGAGAGACCCAGTACTTC. Translated, it gives CASSPSLGSWIRETQYF.